These 13 T cell receptor beta chains originate from one sample sequenced in a study of T cells after yellow fever vaccination. TCRdb ran MiXCR on the 5' RACE reads and lists one entry per CDR3 protein. The repertoire holds 500,000 to 650,000 distinct CDR3 sequences, with around 12% as singletons. This material consisted of PBMCs, taken on the day of the yellow fever booster vaccination. The receptors come from a man between 25 and 39 years old who received the YFV17D yellow fever vaccine.

The rearrangement links TRBV20-1 to TRBJ2-7; 9 nucleotides match TRBD2. In germline, CDR1 is DFQATT, CDR2 SNEGSKA (reference sequence). The CDR3 extends over 15 amino acids. The trim removed 6 bases at V and 2 bases at J, leaving 11 bases unmatched. The CDR3 DNA is TGCAGTGCCAGTACTCCTAGCGGGGAGACCTACGAGCAGTACTTC. It translates to CSASTPSGETYEQYF.

There are a few counts of this clonotype. This chain links TRBV4-3 with TRBJ2-1, with D maybe TRBD2 (6 bases). The CDR3 length is 16 residues. CDR1 and CDR2 from the germline V gene are LGHNA and YSLEER. The germline V and J ends were trimmed by 1 base and 3 bases, with 13 bases remaining between them. CDR3 coding DNA: TGCGCCAGCAGCCAAGTGGGGGGACGCCACTACAATGAGCAGTTCTTC. Translation gives CASSQVGGRHYNEQFF.

The chain employs TRBV5-1 and TRBJ2-4, with a possible D match to TRBD1 (5 bases). CDR1 and CDR2 (germline): SGHRS, YFSETQ. The CDR3 is made up of 15 amino acids. V gave up 4 bases and J gave up 4 bases, with 15 bases separating them. The CDR3 DNA sequence: TGCGCCAGCAGCACACCGGCAGGGCTGAAAAACATTCAGTACTTC. As protein: CASSTPAGLKNIQYF.

This rearrangement joins TRBV11-2 to TRBJ1-6; TRBD1 matches 7 bases. Losses at the gene ends were 1 base for V and 7 bases for J; bases not matched to a gene: 13. Germline assignment: CDR1 SGHAT and CDR2 FQNNGV. The CDR3 has 18 residues. For the CDR3, the DNA is TGTGCCAGCAGCTTAGTCGGAGCGGGCTGGGGACAGAATTCACCCCTCCACTTT. The encoded protein is CASSLVGAGWGQNSPLHF.

The chain carries TRBV27 and TRBJ2-1; TRBD2 matches at 9 bases. The CDR3 extends over 17 amino acids. V dropped 2 bases and J dropped 4; count of bases not matched to a gene: 9. Germline assignment: CDR1 MNHEY and CDR2 SMNVEV (reference sequence). As DNA, the CDR3 is TGTGCCAGCAGTTTACTCCGATCTAGCGGGATATACAATGAGCAGTTCTTC. Translation gives CASSLLRSSGIYNEQFF.

The genes are TRBV19 and TRBJ2-4; D is tentatively TRBD1 or TRBD2 (6 bases each). Trimming took 7 bases from V and 6 from J, leaving 22 bases between them. The CDR3 is 16 residues long. CDR1 LNHDA and CDR2 SQIVND come from the germline V gene (reference sequence). The CDR3 DNA reads as TGTGCCAGTATCAAATCGGGGGCCGAGCAGGGAAACATTCAGTACTTC. Amino acid sequence: CASIKSGAEQGNIQYF.

In this sample, this clonotype turned up a few times. The chain has TRBV24-1 and TRBJ2-1; D gene ambiguous. V was clipped by 4 bases and J by 3 bases, with 6 bases between them. The germline V gene has CDR1 KGHDR and CDR2 SFDVKD. This CDR3 contains 13 residues. The CDR3 loop reads CATSETGYNEQFF. The CDR3 nucleotides read TGTGCCACCAGTGAGACGGGCTACAATGAGCAGTTCTTC.

This clonotype was detected ten times or more. V gene TRBV5-4 combines with J gene TRBJ2-7; 12 nucleotides align to TRBD2. CDR1 SGHNT and CDR2 YYREEE come from the germline V gene (reference sequence). After removal of 0 bases from V and 2 bases from J, the junction contained 3 bases not matched to a gene. The CDR3 loop spans 16 amino acids. CDR3 protein: CASSLGASGRAYEQYF. The CDR3 DNA is TGTGCCAGCAGCTTGGGAGCTAGCGGGAGGGCCTACGAGCAGTACTTC.

The CDR3 sequence is CSVVEGVYNEQFF. CDR3 DNA: TGCAGCGTTGTCGAGGGAGTCTACAATGAGCAGTTCTTC. V gene TRBV29-1 combines with J gene TRBJ2-1, with D perhaps TRBD2 (5 bases). Germline V gene data show CDR1 as SQVTM and CDR2 as ANQGSEA. Trimming cost V 4 bases and J 3 bases, with 10 bases left between them. The CDR3 length is 13 residues.

The chain joins TRBV20-1 to TRBJ2-5, with TRBD2 as a possible D gene (7 bases). This CDR3 comprises 13 residues. Germline CDR1 is DFQATT and CDR2 is SNEGSKA (reference sequence). Trimming left V 6 bases short and J 5 bases short, with 16 bases between. This CDR3 is CSAYTGRAETQYF. The CDR3 bases are TGCAGTGCGTACACAGGGAGGGCGGAGACCCAGTACTTC.

This clonotype was counted only a few times. The genes are TRBV20-1 and TRBJ1-4; 8 positions agree with TRBD1. This CDR3 comprises 14 residues. Losses at the gene ends were 5 bases for V and 8 bases for J; bases not matched to a gene: 10. The germline V gene has CDR1 DFQATT and CDR2 SNEGSKA (reference sequence). The CDR3 region has the DNA TGCAGTGCTTGGTCGGGACAGGTACGCGAAAAACTGTTTTTT. As protein: CSAWSGQVREKLFF.

This clonotype was observed a handful of times. The chain combines TRBV12-3 or TRBV12-4 with TRBJ2-3; D is ambiguous. Deletions cut 5 bases from V and 6 bases from J, with 6 bases between. The CDR3 spans 11 residues. The CDR3 nucleotides are TGTGCCAGCAGTGGCGGCGATACGCAGTATTTT. Translation: CASSGGDTQYF.

This clonotype appeared a few times. The rearrangement uses TRBV5-1 and TRBJ2-3; TRBD2 aligns across 8 bases. CDR3 size: 16 residues. Trimming at V came to 0 bases and at J to 3 bases, leaving 6 bases not matched to a gene. Germline V gene lookup returns CDR1 SGHRS and CDR2 YFSETQ. This CDR3 is CASSLGGSGATDTQYF. Written as DNA, the CDR3 is TGCGCCAGCAGCTTGGGAGGTAGCGGGGCAACAGATACGCAGTATTTT. Full variable domain (remainder filled in from reference TRBV5-1 and TRBJ2-3): KAGVTQTPRYLIKTRGQQVTLSCSPISGHRSVSWYQQTPGQGLQFLFEYFSETQRNKGNFPGRFSGRQFSNSRSEMNVSTLELGDSALYLCASSLGGSGATDTQYFGPGTRLTVL.